The 27 T cell receptor beta chains below all came from one sample that was sequenced in a study of PD-1 blockade in classical Hodgkin lymphoma. As for time point: cycle 4 day 1 (C4D1), after around six weeks of nivolumab. All patients experienced relapse after autologous stem cell transplantation, and brentuximab vedotin exposure was variable. Only in-frame clones appear in the TCRdb table, and some are missing; sequencing was by immunoSEQ multiplex PCR. The table records about 41,000 clones, around 69% of them present only once. This specimen consisted of peripheral blood mononuclear cells (PBMCs), obtained before the fourth cycle of nivolumab. All receptors derive from a human donor with classical Hodgkin lymphoma.

V and J are TRBV2 and TRBJ1-5; D remains unclear. Germline lookup yields CDR1 SNHLY and CDR2 FYNNEI. The CDR3 extends over 15 amino acids. The V gene lost 3 bases and the J gene lost 4 bases, with 13 bases spanning the gap. The CDR3 coding sequence is TGTGCCAGCAGTGACAGGCGGCAGGTAAATCAGCCCCAGCATTTT. Its protein is CASSDRRQVNQPQHF.

The chain joins TRBV28 to TRBJ2-2; 7 bases fit TRBD2. V lost 6 bases to trimming and J lost 4 bases; unmatched junction nucleotides: 8. Germline CDR1 is MDHEN and CDR2 is SYDVKM. This CDR3 comprises 15 residues. CDR3 in DNA: TGTGCCAGCAGGGCCCCGGGGGGAGCCACCGGGGAGCTGTTTTTT. This encodes CASRAPGGATGELFF.

V is TRBV7-8 and J is TRBJ2-1; D is unclear. This CDR3 is 14 amino acids long. V was shortened by 1 base and J by 6 bases, with 10 bases between the two germline ends. Germline V gene data show CDR1 as SGHVS and CDR2 as FQNEAQ. CDR3 bases: TGTGCCAGCAGCTTAGTGGGCGGCACCAATGAGCAGTTCTTC. This gives the protein CASSLVGGTNEQFF.

This chain links TRBV7-2 with TRBJ2-7, with 7 bases that match TRBD2. Germline CDR1 is SGHTA and CDR2 is FQGNSA. V lost 5 bases to trimming and J lost 1 base; unmatched junction nucleotides: 8. The CDR3 is 15 amino acids. The CDR3 DNA reads TGTGCCAGCAGCATTAGCGGCGGGGGATCCTACGAGCAGTACTTC. This sequence encodes CASSISGGGSYEQYF.

The chain is built from TRBV21-1 and TRBJ1-5; the table names TRBD1, a call not compared with the DNA. TRBV21-1 is marked as a pseudogene. The length of the CDR3 is 19 residues. The chain's CDR3 is CASRLGPGHIPGGNQPQHF. In DNA form, the CDR3 reads TGTGCCAGCAGGCTGGGACCGGGACATATTCCTGGGGGCAATCAGCCCCAGCATTTT.

The J gene is TRBJ2-1, the V gene TRBV5-4, with TRBD2 identical over 8 bases. This CDR3 has 16 residues. Per the germline V gene, CDR1 is SGHNT and CDR2 is YYREEE (reference sequence). V trimming: 4 bases; J trimming: 6 bases; junction bases outside the gene matches: 12. The CDR3 DNA reads as TGTGCCAGCAGCGGGTTCTTGAGCGGGGGAAGCAATGAGCAGTTCTTC. This codes for CASSGFLSGGSNEQFF.

The chain couples TRBV6-6 to TRBJ1-5; 7 positions agree with TRBD1. With V trimmed by 6 bases and J by 4 bases, 9 bases remained unmatched. Germline V gene sequence: CDR1 MNHNY, CDR2 SVGAGI (reference sequence). The CDR3 is 15 amino acids. CDR3: CASRPTGDFNQPQHF. CDR3 DNA: TGTGCCAGCAGACCCACAGGGGATTTTAATCAGCCCCAGCATTTT.

This clone has more than one count but fewer than ten. The rearrangement joins TRBV21-1 to TRBJ1-2; the table's D gene call, TRBD1, was not cross checked with the DNA. TRBV21-1 is listed as a pseudogene. The CDR3 loop spans 18 amino acids. CDR3 coding DNA: TGTGCCAGCAGCACTCGAGCAAAGACAAAGGGGGAGTTGGATGGCTACACCTTC. It yields the protein CASSTRAKTKGELDGYTF.

The chain joins TRBV11-2 to TRBJ1-6; 9 bases align to TRBD1. Germline V CDR1 and CDR2: SGHAT, FQNNGV. The CDR3 runs to 16 residues. V trimming: 3 bases; J trimming: 7 bases; junction bases outside the gene matches: 7. CDR3 sequence: CASSFSGTGINSPLHF. Written as DNA, the CDR3 is TGTGCCAGCAGCTTCTCCGGGACAGGGATCAATTCACCCCTCCACTTT.

This clone was observed a handful of times. The V call is TRBV9, the J call TRBJ2-7; 9 bases match TRBD1. The CDR3 has 15 residues. V gave up 0 bases and J gave up 3 bases; unmatched junction bases: 4. Germline lookup yields CDR1 SGDLS and CDR2 YYNGEE. The CDR3, as DNA: TGTGCCAGCAGCGTAGGTGGGACAGGGAACTACGAGCAGTACTTC. This translates into CASSVGGTGNYEQYF.

The chain combines TRBV19 with TRBJ2-1; 7 bases line up with TRBD2. Looked up from germline, CDR1 is LNHDA and CDR2 is SQIVND (reference sequence). The CDR3 is 15 residues long. Losses at the gene ends were 3 bases for V and 5 bases for J; bases not matched to a gene: 7. The CDR3: CASSIRLAVNNEQFF. CDR3 DNA: TGTGCCAGTAGTATTCGGCTAGCGGTCAACAATGAGCAGTTCTTC. The full variable domain, rest sourced from reference TRBV19 and TRBJ2-1, is DGGITQSPKYLFRKEGQNVTLSCEQNLNHDAMYWYRQDPGQGLRLIYYSQIVNDFQKGDIAEGYSVSREKKESFPLTVTSAQKNPTAFYLCASSIRLAVNNEQFFGPGTRLTVL.

The J gene is TRBJ2-7, the V gene TRBV6-1; 10 bases map to TRBD1. CDR1 is MNHNS, CDR2 SASEGT, per germline. CDR3 length: 14 amino acids. The junction had 6 bases not matched to a gene; V was cut back by 5 bases and J by 5 bases. The DNA of the CDR3 is TGTGCCAGCAGTCCCGAGGGACAGGGGAACGAGCAGTACTTC. This gives the protein CASSPEGQGNEQYF.

The rearrangement uses TRBV4-1 and TRBJ2-7, with D maybe TRBD1 (6 bases). The germline V and J ends were trimmed by 1 base and 6 bases, with 7 bases remaining between them. CDR3 length: 12 amino acids. In germline, CDR1 is MGHRA, CDR2 YSYEKL. CDR3 DNA: TGCGCCAGCAGCCAAGGCAGGGGCGAGCAGTACTTC. It yields the protein CASSQGRGEQYF.

This rearrangement joins TRBV13 to TRBJ1-1; D may be TRBD1 (6 bases). Trimming pared 3 bases from V and 4 bases from J, leaving 15 bases between. Germline loops: CDR1 PRHDT, CDR2 FYEKMQ (reference sequence). This CDR3 comprises 15 residues. CDR3 region: CASSFTARGGTEAFF. For the CDR3, the DNA is TGTGCCAGCAGCTTTACGGCCAGGGGTGGCACTGAAGCTTTCTTT.

This clone was counted between two and nine times. The CDR3 bases are TGTGCCAGTCGCGGGGTGGGACAGGGCACTGAAGCTTTCTTT. Amino acid sequence: CASRGVGQGTEAFF. The genes are TRBV9 and TRBJ1-1; TRBD1 matches 9 bases. There are 14 residues in the CDR3. From germline, CDR1 is SGDLS and CDR2 YYNGEE. Trimming removed 8 bases from V and 4 bases from J; junction bases left unmatched: 9. Full variable domain (outside the CDR3, taken from reference TRBV9 and TRBJ1-1): DSGVTQTPKHLITATGQRVTLRCSPRSGDLSVYWYQQSLDQGLQFLIQYYNGEERAKGNILERFSAQQFPDLHSELNLSSLELGDSALYFCASRGVGQGTEAFFGQGTRLTVV.

The chain has TRBV7-6 and TRBJ2-5; D gene ambiguous. V was pared by 5 bases and J by 2 bases, with 15 bases between. The CDR3 covers 15 residues. The germline V gene has CDR1 SGHVS and CDR2 FNYEAQ. The CDR3 DNA sequence: TGTGCCAGCAGCGTTTTTCAGGATGGGCAAGAGACCCAGTACTTC. It is translated as CASSVFQDGQETQYF. Full variable domain (remainder filled in from reference TRBV7-6 and TRBJ2-5): GAGVSQSPRYKVTKRGQDVALRCDPISGHVSLYWYRQALGQGPEFLTYFNYEAQQDKSGLPNDRFSAERPEGSISTLTIQRTEQRDSAMYRCASSVFQDGQETQYFGPGTRLLVL.

The genes are TRBV27 and TRBJ1-6, with unresolved D. The germline gives CDR1 MNHEY, CDR2 SMNVEV (reference sequence). Trimming left V 4 bases short and J 0 bases short, with 7 bases between. There are 15 residues in the CDR3. This CDR3 is CASSSFNSYNSPLHF. As DNA, the CDR3 is TGTGCCAGCAGTTCCTTCAACTCCTATAATTCACCCCTCCACTTT.

The V gene is TRBV19, the J gene TRBJ1-1; 7 bases map to TRBD1. The CDR3 is made up of 12 amino acids. The junction had 2 bases not matched to a gene; V was cut back by 3 bases and J by 7 bases. CDR1 and CDR2 (germline): LNHDA, SQIVND (reference sequence). The CDR3 coding sequence is TGTGCCAGTAGTATTGACAGGGTTGAAGCTTTCTTT. Its protein product is CASSIDRVEAFF. The full variable domain, its missing parts supplied by reference TRBV19 and TRBJ1-1, is DGGITQSPKYLFRKEGQNVTLSCEQNLNHDAMYWYRQDPGQGLRLIYYSQIVNDFQKGDIAEGYSVSREKKESFPLTVTSAQKNPTAFYLCASSIDRVEAFFGQGTRLTVV.

This chain links TRBV6-1 with TRBJ1-1; no clear D gene. Trimming took 8 bases from V and 11 from J, leaving 6 bases between them. Germline values: CDR1 MNHNS, CDR2 SASEGT. The CDR3 totals 8 residues. The CDR3 sequence is CASYGAFF. The CDR3 DNA is TGTGCCAGCTATGGTGCTTTCTTT.

The V call is TRBV5-1, the J call TRBJ2-5; D not certain. The CDR3 consists of 14 residues. Germline CDR1 and CDR2: SGHRS and YFSETQ. Trimming removed 0 bases at V and 1 base at J, with 7 bases between. The chain's CDR3 is CASSLEPSQETQYF. As DNA, the CDR3 is TGCGCCAGCAGCTTGGAGCCATCCCAAGAGACCCAGTACTTC.

This clone is medium-sized (0.01 to 0.1%) by share. The chain employs TRBV6-1 and TRBJ1-2; 7 nucleotides agree with TRBD1. This CDR3 is 14 amino acids long. V lost 1 base, J lost 4 bases, and 3 bases stayed unmatched. Germline CDR1 is MNHNS and CDR2 is SASEGT. This chain's CDR3 is CASSEGTGVYGYTF. In nucleotides, the CDR3 is TGTGCCAGCAGTGAAGGGACAGGAGTCTATGGCTACACCTTC.

The chain combines TRBV10-3 with TRBJ1-1; weak D call: TRBD1 (5 bases). The CDR3 totals 13 residues. Trimming left V 3 bases short and J 1 base short, with 6 bases between. CDR1 ENHRY and CDR2 SYGVKD come from the germline V gene. CDR3 sequence (DNA): TGTGCCATCAGTGACACAGGGAACACTGAAGCTTTCTTT. Amino acid sequence: CAISDTGNTEAFF.

The rearrangement links TRBV11-2 to TRBJ2-1; 8 nucleotides match TRBD2. V gave up 4 bases and J gave up 3 bases; unmatched junction bases: 14. Germline loops: CDR1 SGHAT, CDR2 FQNNGV. CDR3 size: 18 residues. CDR3 region: CASSSGPGVAGGYNEQFF. In DNA, the CDR3 is TGTGCCAGCAGCTCAGGCCCGGGGGTCGCGGGGGGCTACAATGAGCAGTTCTTC.

The genes are TRBV18 and TRBJ2-1; 10 bases are a match to TRBD1. Germline V gene lookup returns CDR1 KGHSH and CDR2 LQKENI. This CDR3 is built from 17 residues. The trim removed 4 bases at V and 3 bases at J, leaving 9 bases unmatched. DNA for the CDR3: TGTGCCAGCTCACAAACCCCCGGGACAGGGGTCTACAATGAGCAGTTCTTC. This codes for CASSQTPGTGVYNEQFF.

By sample share, this clone is medium-sized (0.01 to 0.1%). Within the sample, other DNA sequences also encode this same CDR3. This rearrangement joins TRBV4-1 to TRBJ2-7; no definite D call. CDR1 is MGHRA and CDR2 is YSYEKL in the germline V gene. The V gene lost 0 bases and the J gene lost 2 bases, with 5 bases spanning the gap. CDR3 length: 13 residues. DNA for the CDR3: TGCGCCAGCAGCCAAGAGGCTACCTACGAGCAGTACTTC. Translated: CASSQEATYEQYF.

This clone was seen a handful of times. The chain carries TRBV30 and TRBJ2-7, with D possibly being TRBD2 (6 bases). V lost 1 base to trimming and J lost 4 bases, with 17 bases between them. The V gene's germline CDR1 is GTSNPN and CDR2 SVGIG (reference sequence). The CDR3 has 15 amino acids. The CDR3 reads CAWSASRDFRYEQYF. In DNA form, the CDR3 reads TGTGCCTGGAGTGCCTCAAGGGACTTTAGGTACGAGCAGTACTTC.

The chain has TRBV27 and TRBJ1-2; 7 bases align to TRBD1. J gave up 2 bases and V 5 bases, and 8 bases lay outside the gene matches. Germline V gene data show CDR1 as MNHEY and CDR2 as SMNVEV (reference sequence). The CDR3 totals 15 residues. The CDR3 coding sequence is TGTGCCAGCAGTCCGGACAGGCTGGGGAACTATGGCTACACCTTC. Its protein product is CASSPDRLGNYGYTF.